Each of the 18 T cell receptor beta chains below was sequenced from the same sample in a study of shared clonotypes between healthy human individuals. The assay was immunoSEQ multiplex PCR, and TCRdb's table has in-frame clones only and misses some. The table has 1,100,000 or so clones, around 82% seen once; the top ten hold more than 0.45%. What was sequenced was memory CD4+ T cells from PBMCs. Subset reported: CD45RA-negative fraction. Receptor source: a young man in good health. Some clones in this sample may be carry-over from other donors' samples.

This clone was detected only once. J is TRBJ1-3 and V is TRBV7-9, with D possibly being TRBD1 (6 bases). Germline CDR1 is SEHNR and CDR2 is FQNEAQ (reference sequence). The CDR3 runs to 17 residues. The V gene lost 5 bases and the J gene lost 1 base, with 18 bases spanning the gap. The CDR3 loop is CASSGWDTGQSGNTIYF. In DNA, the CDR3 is TGTGCCAGCAGCGGGTGGGACACCGGGCAGTCTGGAAACACCATATATTTT.

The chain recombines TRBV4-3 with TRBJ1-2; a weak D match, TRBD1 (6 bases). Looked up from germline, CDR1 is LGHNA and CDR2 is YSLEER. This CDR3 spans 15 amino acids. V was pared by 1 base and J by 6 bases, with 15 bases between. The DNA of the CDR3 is TGCGCCAGCAGCCAAGGGGGGGGCAAGACAGATGGCTACACCTTC. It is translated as CASSQGGGKTDGYTF.

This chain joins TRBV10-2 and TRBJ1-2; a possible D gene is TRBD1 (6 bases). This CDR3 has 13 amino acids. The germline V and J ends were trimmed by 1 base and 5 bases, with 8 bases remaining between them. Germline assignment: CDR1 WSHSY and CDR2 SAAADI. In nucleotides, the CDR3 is TGCGCCAGCAGTGAGTTTGGACAGTATGGCTACACCTTC. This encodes CASSEFGQYGYTF.

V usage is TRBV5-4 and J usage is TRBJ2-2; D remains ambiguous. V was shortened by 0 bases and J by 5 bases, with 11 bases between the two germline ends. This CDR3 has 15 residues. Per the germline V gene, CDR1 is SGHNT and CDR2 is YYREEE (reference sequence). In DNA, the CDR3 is TGTGCCAGCAGCTTGGCGAGGACCCGGACCGGGGAGCTGTTTTTT. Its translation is CASSLARTRTGELFF.

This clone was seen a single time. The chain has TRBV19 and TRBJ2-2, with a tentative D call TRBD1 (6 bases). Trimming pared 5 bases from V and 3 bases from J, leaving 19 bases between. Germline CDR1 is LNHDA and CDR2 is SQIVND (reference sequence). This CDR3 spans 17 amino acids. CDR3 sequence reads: CASSSIQGARDTGELFF. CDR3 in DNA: TGTGCCAGTAGTTCAATACAGGGAGCCAGGGACACCGGGGAGCTGTTTTTT.

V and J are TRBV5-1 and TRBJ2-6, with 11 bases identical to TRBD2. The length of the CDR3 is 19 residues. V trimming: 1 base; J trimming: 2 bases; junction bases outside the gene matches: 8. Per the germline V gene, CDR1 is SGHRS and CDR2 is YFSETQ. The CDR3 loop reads CASSLFLLAGEAGANVLTF. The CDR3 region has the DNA TGCGCCAGCAGCTTGTTCCTACTAGCGGGAGAGGCTGGGGCCAACGTCCTGACTTTC.

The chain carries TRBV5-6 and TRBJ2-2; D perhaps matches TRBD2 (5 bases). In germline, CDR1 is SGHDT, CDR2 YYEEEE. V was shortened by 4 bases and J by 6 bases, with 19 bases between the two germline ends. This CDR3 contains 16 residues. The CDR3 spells CASSHRRTFSSGELFF. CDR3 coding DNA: TGTGCCAGCAGCCACCGCCGGACTTTTTCGTCCGGGGAGCTGTTTTTT. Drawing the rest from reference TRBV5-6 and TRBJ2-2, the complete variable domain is DAGVTQSPTHLIKTRGQQVTLRCSPKSGHDTVSWYQQALGQGPQFIFQYYEEEERQRGNFPDRFSGHQFPNYSSELNVNALLLGDSALYLCASSHRRTFSSGELFFGEGSRLTVL.

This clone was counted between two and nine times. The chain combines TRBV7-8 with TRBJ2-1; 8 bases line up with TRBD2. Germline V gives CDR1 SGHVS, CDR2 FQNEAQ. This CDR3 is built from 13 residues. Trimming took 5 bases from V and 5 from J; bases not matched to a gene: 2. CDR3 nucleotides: TGTGCCAGCAGCCCACTAGCGGACAATGAGCAGTTCTTC. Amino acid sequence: CASSPLADNEQFF.

The CDR3 loop reads CASTSGGSTNEQFF. The CDR3 coding sequence is TGTGCCAGCACCTCCGGAGGGAGCACCAATGAGCAGTTCTTC. The chain links TRBV5-4 to TRBJ2-1; TRBD2 might be the D (6 bases). From germline, CDR1 is SGHNT and CDR2 YYREEE (reference sequence). Between the trimmed V and J ends, which lost 6 bases and 6 bases, there was a span of 16 bases. The CDR3 extends over 14 amino acids.

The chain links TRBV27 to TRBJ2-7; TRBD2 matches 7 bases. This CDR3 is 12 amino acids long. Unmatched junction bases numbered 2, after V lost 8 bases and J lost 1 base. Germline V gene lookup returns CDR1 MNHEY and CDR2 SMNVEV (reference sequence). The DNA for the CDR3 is TGTGCCAGCTGGGGGGGTTCCTACGAGCAGTACTTC. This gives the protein CASWGGSYEQYF.

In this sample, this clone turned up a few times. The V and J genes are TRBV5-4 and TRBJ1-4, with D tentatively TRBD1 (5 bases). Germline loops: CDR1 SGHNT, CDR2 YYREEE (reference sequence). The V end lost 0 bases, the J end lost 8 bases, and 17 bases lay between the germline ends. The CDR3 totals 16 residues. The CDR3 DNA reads TGTGCCAGCAGCTTGGGAATGAGGGGCGCGGACGAAAAACTGTTTTTT. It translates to CASSLGMRGADEKLFF.

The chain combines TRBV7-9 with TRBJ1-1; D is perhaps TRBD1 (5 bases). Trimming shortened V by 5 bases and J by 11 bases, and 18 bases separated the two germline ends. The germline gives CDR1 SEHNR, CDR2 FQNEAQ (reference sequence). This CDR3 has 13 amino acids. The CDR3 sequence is CASSPGAGRRAFF. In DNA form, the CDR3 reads TGTGCCAGCAGCCCAGGTGCAGGGCGTAGGGCTTTCTTT.

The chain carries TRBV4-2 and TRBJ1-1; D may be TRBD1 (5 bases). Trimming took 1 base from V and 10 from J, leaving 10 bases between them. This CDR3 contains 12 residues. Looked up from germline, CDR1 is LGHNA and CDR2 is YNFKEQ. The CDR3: CASSQAGYGAFF. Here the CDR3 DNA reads TGTGCCAGCAGCCAAGCAGGGTACGGAGCTTTCTTT.

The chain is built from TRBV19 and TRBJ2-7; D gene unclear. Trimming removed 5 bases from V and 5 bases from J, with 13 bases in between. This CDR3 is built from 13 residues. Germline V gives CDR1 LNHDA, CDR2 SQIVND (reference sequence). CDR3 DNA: TGTGCCAGTAGTCCGACCACCCGGCACGAGCAGTACTTC. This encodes CASSPTTRHEQYF.

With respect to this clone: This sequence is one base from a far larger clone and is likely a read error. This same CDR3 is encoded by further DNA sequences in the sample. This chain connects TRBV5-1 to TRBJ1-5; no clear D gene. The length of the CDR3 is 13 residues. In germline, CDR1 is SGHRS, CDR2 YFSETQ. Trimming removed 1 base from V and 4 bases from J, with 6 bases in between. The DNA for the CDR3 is TGCGCCAGCAGCTTGTTGGGGAATCAGCCCCAGCATTTT. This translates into CASSLLGNQPQHF.

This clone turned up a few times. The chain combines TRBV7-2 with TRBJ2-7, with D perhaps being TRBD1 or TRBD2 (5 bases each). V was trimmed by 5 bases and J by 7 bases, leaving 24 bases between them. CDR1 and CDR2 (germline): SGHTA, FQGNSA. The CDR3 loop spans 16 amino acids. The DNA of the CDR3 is TGTGCCAGCAGCCGTATGTCCGGGGCAGGGATGGGAGAGCAGTACTTC. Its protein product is CASSRMSGAGMGEQYF.

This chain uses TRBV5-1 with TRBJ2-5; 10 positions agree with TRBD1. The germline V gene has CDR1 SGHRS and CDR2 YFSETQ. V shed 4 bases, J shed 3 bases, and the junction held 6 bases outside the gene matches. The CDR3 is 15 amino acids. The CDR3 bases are TGCGCCAGCAGCCCATTCGGGACAGGGGAAGAGACCCAGTACTTC. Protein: CASSPFGTGEETQYF. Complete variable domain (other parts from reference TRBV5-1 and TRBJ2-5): KAGVTQTPRYLIKTRGQQVTLSCSPISGHRSVSWYQQTPGQGLQFLFEYFSETQRNKGNFPGRFSGRQFSNSRSEMNVSTLELGDSALYLCASSPFGTGEETQYFGPGTRLLVL.

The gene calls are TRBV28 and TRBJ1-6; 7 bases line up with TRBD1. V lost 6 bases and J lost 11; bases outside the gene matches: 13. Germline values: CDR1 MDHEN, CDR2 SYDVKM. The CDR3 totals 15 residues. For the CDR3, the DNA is TGTGCCAGCAGCCCACCGGGACAGCGTATCCCACCCCTCCACTTT. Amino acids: CASSPPGQRIPPLHF.